This TCR beta chain was retrieved from a study of control samples from healthy donors and cancer patients. Here immunoSEQ multiplex PCR was the method, and the copy in TCRdb shows in-frame clones only, minus some. The sample has about 89,000 clones, more than 75% seen once. This CDR3 contains 12 residues. Trimming stripped 5 bases from V and 10 bases from J, with 17 bases between. Germline CDR1 reads GTSNPN; CDR2 reads SVGIG (reference sequence). The J gene is TRBJ2-5, the V gene TRBV30; D gene uncertain. This receptor was identified in a woman between 40 and 55 years old in good health. What was sequenced was blood. CDR3 coding DNA: TGTGCCTGGTCGGGCTACACGAGTGGCCAGTACTTC. Residues: CAWSGYTSGQYF.